This T cell receptor beta chain emerged from a study of blood T cell repertoires in COVID-19. Study as a whole: Spain, Italy and the United States supplied samples that represented acute and convalescent COVID-19.

Germline CDR1 reads SGHRS; CDR2 reads YFSETQ. The trim removed 0 bases at V and 7 bases at J, leaving 12 bases unmatched. There are 17 residues in the CDR3. Per the authors' pipeline: Reference gene primer amplification gave estimated nucleated cell counts. Assay used: immunoSEQ multiplex PCR; TCRdb lists only in-frame clones, some missing. V, J and clone size were drawn from that table, and D and trimming were deduced from the DNA. The table records 55,000 to 75,000 clones, less than 80% of them present only once. Sequencing was done on a sample of peripheral blood. The receptor was isolated from a man in his fifties or sixties with acute or convalescent COVID-19. The rearrangement links TRBV5-1 to TRBJ2-7; 11 bases align to TRBD2. CDR3 residues: CASSLVWPSGRPNEQYF. CDR3 DNA sequence: TGCGCCAGCAGCTTGGTCTGGCCTAGCGGGAGGCCGAATGAGCAGTACTTC.